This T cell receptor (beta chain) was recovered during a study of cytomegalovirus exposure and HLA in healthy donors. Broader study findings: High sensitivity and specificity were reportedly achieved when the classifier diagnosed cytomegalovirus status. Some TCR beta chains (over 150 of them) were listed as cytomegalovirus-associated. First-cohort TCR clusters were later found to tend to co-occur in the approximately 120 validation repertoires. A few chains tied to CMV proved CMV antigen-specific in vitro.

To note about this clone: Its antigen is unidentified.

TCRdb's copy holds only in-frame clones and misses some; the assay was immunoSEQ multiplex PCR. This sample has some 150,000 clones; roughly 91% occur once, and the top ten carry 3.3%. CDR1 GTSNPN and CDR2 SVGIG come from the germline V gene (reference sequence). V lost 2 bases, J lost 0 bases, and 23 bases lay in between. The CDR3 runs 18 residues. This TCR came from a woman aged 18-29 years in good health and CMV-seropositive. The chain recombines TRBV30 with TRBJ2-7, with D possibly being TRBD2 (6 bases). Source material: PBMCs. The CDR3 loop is CAWSWGGGSSPSSYEQYF. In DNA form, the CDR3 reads TGTGCCTGGAGTTGGGGAGGAGGATCGTCTCCCAGCTCCTACGAGCAGTACTTC.